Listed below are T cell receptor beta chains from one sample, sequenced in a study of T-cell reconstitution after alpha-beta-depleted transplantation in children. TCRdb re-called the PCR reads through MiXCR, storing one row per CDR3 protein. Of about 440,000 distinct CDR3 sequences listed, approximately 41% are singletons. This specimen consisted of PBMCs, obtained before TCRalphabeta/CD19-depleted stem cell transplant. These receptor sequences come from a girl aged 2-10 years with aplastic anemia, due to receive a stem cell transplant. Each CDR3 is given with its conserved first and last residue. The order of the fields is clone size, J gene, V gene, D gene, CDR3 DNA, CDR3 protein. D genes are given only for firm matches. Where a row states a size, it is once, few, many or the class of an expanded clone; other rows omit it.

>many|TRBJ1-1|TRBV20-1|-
TGCAGTGCTAGTCTCGCCGTGGCGAACACTGAAGCTTTCTTT
CSASLAVANTEAFF
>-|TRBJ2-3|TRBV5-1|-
TGCGCCAGCAGCTTGGTAGAAAGGTCTTTACTCACAGATACGCAGTATTTT
CASSLVERSLLTDTQYF
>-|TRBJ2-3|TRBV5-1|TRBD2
TGCGCCAGCAGCTTGGGCTTTAGCGGGAGAGGTACAGATACGCAGTATTTT
CASSLGFSGRGTDTQYF
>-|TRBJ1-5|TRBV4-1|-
TGCGCCAGCAGCCAAGATCTGTCGATAAATCAGCCCCAGCATTTT
CASSQDLSINQPQHF
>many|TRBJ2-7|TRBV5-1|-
TGCGCCAGCAGCTTGAGCTTGACGGGCTACGAGCAGTACTTC
CASSLSLTGYEQYF
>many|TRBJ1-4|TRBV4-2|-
TGTGCCAGCAGCCAAGTGGGTGGGGCGCGAGATGAAAAACTGTTTTTT
CASSQVGGARDEKLFF
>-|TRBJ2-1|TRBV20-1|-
TGCAGTGCTAAGACTGCTGGTTCCAATGAGCAGTTCTTC
CSAKTAGSNEQFF
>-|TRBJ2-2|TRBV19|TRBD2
TGTGCCAGTAGTATAGATCCTGGACTAGCGGGAGCCACCGGGGAGCTGTTTTTT
CASSIDPGLAGATGELFF
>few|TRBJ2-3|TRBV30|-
TGTGCCTGGCACAGCACAGATACGCAGTATTTT
CAWHSTDTQYF
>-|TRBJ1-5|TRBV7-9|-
TGTGCCAGCAGCTTAGGGGGGGATTATAGCAATCAGCCCCAGCATTTT
CASSLGGDYSNQPQHF
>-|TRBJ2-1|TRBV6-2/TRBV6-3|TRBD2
TGTGCCAGCAGTTACCTCCCATTAACCATAGCGGGAGGGCCGTCTGAGCAGTTCTTC
CASSYLPLTIAGGPSEQFF
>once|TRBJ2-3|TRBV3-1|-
TGTGCCAGCAGCCAAGTACGAGGGGGGGCTACAGATACGCAGTATTTT
CASSQVRGGATDTQYF
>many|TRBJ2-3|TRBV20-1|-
TGCAGTGCTGATCACCTCGGGGGGCAGTATTTT
CSADHLGGQYF
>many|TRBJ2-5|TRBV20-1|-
TGCAGTGCTAGTTTAGCCACCCAGTACTTC
CSASLATQYF
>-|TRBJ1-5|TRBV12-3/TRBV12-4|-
TGTGCCAGCAGTAAGACAGGCCACGGCAGCGGTCAGCCCCAGCATTTT
CASSKTGHGSGQPQHF
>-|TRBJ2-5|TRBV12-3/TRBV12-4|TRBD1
TGTGCCAGCAGACAGGGGGCTGGAGAGACCCAGTACTTC
CASRQGAGETQYF
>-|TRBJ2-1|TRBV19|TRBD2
TGTGCCAGGGTAGGACTAGCGGGAGGGAATGTGCAGTTCTTC
CARVGLAGGNVQFF
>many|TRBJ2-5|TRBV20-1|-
TGCAGTGCTAGAGATGGGAGCGGAAGAGACCAGTACTTC
CSARDGSGRDQYF
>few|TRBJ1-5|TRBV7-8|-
TGTGCCAGCAGGGGACTCCTCCTGGGGAGCAATCAGCCCCAGCATTTT
CASRGLLLGSNQPQHF
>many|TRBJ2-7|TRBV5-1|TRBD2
TGCGCCAGCAGCTTGACCGGGACTAGCGGGAGGCAGAGCTCCTACGAGCAGTACTTC
CASSLTGTSGRQSSYEQYF
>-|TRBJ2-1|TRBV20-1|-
TGTAGTGCTGAGGGTGTCATGTTTGAGCAGTTCTTC
CSAEGVMFEQFF
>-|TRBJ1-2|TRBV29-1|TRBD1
TGCAGCGTTGGACAGGGGAAGGGCTACACCTTC
CSVGQGKGYTF
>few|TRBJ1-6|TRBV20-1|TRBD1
TGCAGTGCTAGAGATAAGGGGGCGCGAGGGTACGATAATTCACCCCTCCACTTT
CSARDKGARGYDNSPLHF
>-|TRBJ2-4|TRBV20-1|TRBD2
TGCAGTGCCGCGATAGCGGGGGGGTCAGCCAAAAACATTCAGTACTTC
CSAAIAGGSAKNIQYF
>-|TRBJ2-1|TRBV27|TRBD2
TGTGCCAGCAGTTGGGCGGGAGGGGGGAATGAGCAGTTCTTC
CASSWAGGGNEQFF
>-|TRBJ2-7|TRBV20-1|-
TGCAGTGCTCCGGACAAGGCCTACGAGCAGTACTTC
CSAPDKAYEQYF
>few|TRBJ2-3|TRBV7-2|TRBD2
TGTGCCAGCAGCTTAGGGCTAGCGGGAGGGCCTATCCCCACAGATACGCAGTATTTT
CASSLGLAGGPIPTDTQYF
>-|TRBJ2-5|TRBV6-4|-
TGTGCCAGCAATGGCCGGAAAGAGACCCAGTACTTC
CASNGRKETQYF
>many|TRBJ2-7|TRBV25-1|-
TGTGCCAGCGAAGGAACGAGCGGGCTGGAAGACGAGCAGTACTTC
CASEGTSGLEDEQYF
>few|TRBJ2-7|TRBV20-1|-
TGCAGTGCTAGAGATAGGGGAATCGCAGGGATGTACGAGCAGTACTTC
CSARDRGIAGMYEQYF
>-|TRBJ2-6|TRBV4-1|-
TGCGCCAGCAGCCAAGACGCTAGCTTCTCTGGGGCCAACGTCCTGACTTTC
CASSQDASFSGANVLTF
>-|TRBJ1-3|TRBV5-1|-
TGCGCCAGCAGCTTGGACGGCATTAGCTCTGGAAACACCATATATTTT
CASSLDGISSGNTIYF
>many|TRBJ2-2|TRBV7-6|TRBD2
TGTGCCAGCAGCATCAGACTAGCGGCGAACACCGGGGAGCTGTTTTTT
CASSIRLAANTGELFF
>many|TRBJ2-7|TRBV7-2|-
TGTGCCAGCAGCTTAGAGGTCCGGGTAAACGAGCAGTACTTC
CASSLEVRVNEQYF
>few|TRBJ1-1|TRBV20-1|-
TGCAGTGCCCCTCAGGCAGGCCGGTCGAACACTGAAGCTTTCTTT
CSAPQAGRSNTEAFF
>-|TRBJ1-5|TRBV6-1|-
TGTGCCAGCAGGGGATCCATCGGGACGGATGATTATAGCAATCAGCCCCAGCATTTT
CASRGSIGTDDYSNQPQHF
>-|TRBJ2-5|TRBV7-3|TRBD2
TGTGCCAGCAGCTCAAGCGGGGGATCCCAAGAGACCCAGTACTTC
CASSSSGGSQETQYF
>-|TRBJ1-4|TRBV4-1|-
TGCGCCAGCAGGGGGCTCTGGGAAAATGAAAAACTGTTTTTT
CASRGLWENEKLFF
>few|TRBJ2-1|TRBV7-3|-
TGTGCCAGCAGCTTCGACGGGGGGCCCATCAATGAGCAGTTCTTC
CASSFDGGPINEQFF
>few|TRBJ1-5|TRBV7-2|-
TGTGCCAGCAGCTCATCCCGGGGTGGCAATCAGCCCCAGCATTTT
CASSSSRGGNQPQHF
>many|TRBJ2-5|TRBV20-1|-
TGCAGTGCTGTAGTCCCGGAGACCCAGTACTTC
CSAVVPETQYF
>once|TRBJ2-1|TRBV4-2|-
TGTGCCAGCAGCCAAGATTCCGGCGCTGGGTACAATGAGCAGTTCTTC
CASSQDSGAGYNEQFF
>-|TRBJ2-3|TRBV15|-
TGTGCCACCAGCCGCGCAGGGGCCGGGAGTACGCAGTATTTT
CATSRAGAGSTQYF
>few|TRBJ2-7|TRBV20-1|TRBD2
TGCAGTGCTCCGACTAGCGGGCTCTTTTACGAGCAGTACTTC
CSAPTSGLFYEQYF
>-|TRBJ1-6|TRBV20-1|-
TGCAGTGCTAGGGTGTCTTCACCCCTCCACTTT
CSARVSSPLHF
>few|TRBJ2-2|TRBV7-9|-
TGTGCCAGCACCCCCCCCGGGTCCGGGGAGCTGTTTTTT
CASTPPGSGELFF
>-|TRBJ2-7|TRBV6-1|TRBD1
TGTGCCAGCAGTCTCAGGGACAGCTCCTTCGAGCAGTACTTC
CASSLRDSSFEQYF
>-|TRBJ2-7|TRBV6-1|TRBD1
TGTGCCAGCAGTCCGGACCCCGTTGACAGGGCCACGGGCGAGCAGTACTTC
CASSPDPVDRATGEQYF